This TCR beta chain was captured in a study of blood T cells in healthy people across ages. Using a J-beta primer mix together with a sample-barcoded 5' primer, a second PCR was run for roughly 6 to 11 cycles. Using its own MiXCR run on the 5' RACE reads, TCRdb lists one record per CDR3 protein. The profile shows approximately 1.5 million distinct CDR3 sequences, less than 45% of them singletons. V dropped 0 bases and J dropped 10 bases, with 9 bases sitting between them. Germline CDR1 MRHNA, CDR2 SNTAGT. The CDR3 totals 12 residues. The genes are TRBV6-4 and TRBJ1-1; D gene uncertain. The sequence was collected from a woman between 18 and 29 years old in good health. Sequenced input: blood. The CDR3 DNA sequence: TGTGCCAGCAGTGACTCGATTCTTGGAGCTTTCTTT. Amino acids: CASSDSILGAFF.